This is a list of T cell receptor beta chains from one sample in a study of T cells in Graves' hyperthyroidism and ophthalmopathy. TCRdb reprocessed the multiplex PCR reads via MiXCR and lists one record per CDR3 protein. Counted here are 150,000 or so distinct CDR3 sequences, roughly 9.4% occurring once; the ten biggest clones make up approximately 20%. Sequencing used blood. These receptor sequences come from a woman aged 18-30 years with Graves' hyperthyroidism that later progressed to Graves' ophthalmopathy. Both conserved end residues are part of each CDR3. A D gene is named only where the DNA matches it firmly. Rows may omit the clone size; those that give it use once, few, many or a size class.

d_call	v_call	clone_size	j_call	cdr3_aa	cdr3_nt
TRBD1	TRBV30	many	TRBJ1-2	CAWKGQTRGGYTF	TGTGCCTGGAAGGGACAGACGAGGGGTGGCTACACCTTC
TRBD1	TRBV18	few	TRBJ2-7	CASSREGLDRATYEQYF	TGTGCCAGCTCACGTGAGGGGTTGGACAGGGCCACCTACGAGCAGTACTTC
TRBD2	TRBV14	many	TRBJ2-1	CASSPGLAGEYSYNEQFF	TGTGCCAGCAGCCCGGGACTAGCGGGGGAGTACTCCTACAATGAGCAGTTCTTC
TRBD2	TRBV30	-	TRBJ2-3	CAWTPLAGGQYF	TGTGCCTGGACGCCACTAGCGGGAGGGCAGTATTTT
-	TRBV15	few	TRBJ1-5	CATSTRVGEPQHF	TGTGCCACCAGCACCAGGGTGGGGGAGCCCCAGCATTTT
-	TRBV7-8	many	TRBJ2-1	CASSLGRQVLNEQFF	TGTGCCAGCAGCTTAGGGAGACAGGTTCTTAATGAGCAGTTCTTC
-	TRBV15	-	TRBJ1-2	CATSRVGGSVDGYTF	TGTGCCACCAGCAGAGTAGGAGGGAGTGTGGATGGCTACACCTTC
-	TRBV5-6	few	TRBJ2-2	CASSLASRDAGELFF	TGTGCCAGCAGCTTAGCCTCTCGGGACGCCGGGGAGCTGTTTTTT
TRBD2	TRBV5-6	-	TRBJ2-3	CASSKTSSGISTDTQYF	TGTGCCAGCAGCAAAACCTCTAGCGGGATTAGCACAGATACGCAGTATTTT
TRBD1	TRBV10-3	few	TRBJ1-5	CAISPGQEVNQPQHF	TGTGCCATCAGTCCGGGACAGGAGGTCAATCAGCCCCAGCATTTT
-	TRBV30	-	TRBJ1-1	CAWSVPGIWTEAFF	TGTGCCTGGAGTGTACCGGGGATATGGACTGAAGCTTTCTTT
TRBD2	TRBV7-8	many	TRBJ2-7	CASSLQRGGYEQYF	TGTGCCAGCAGCTTACAGCGGGGGGGCTACGAGCAGTACTTC
-	TRBV12-3/TRBV12-4	many	TRBJ1-2	CASSPGHLNYGYTF	TGTGCCAGCAGTCCGGGACACCTGAACTATGGCTACACCTTC
-	TRBV19	few	TRBJ1-6	CASSSRDLGDSPLHF	TGTGCCAGTAGTTCCCGGGATCTCGGTGATTCACCCCTCCACTTT
-	TRBV5-6	once	TRBJ2-1	CASGSGLSSYNEQFF	TGTGCCAGCGGTTCGGGACTGAGCTCCTACAATGAGCAGTTCTTC
-	TRBV4-2	-	TRBJ1-1	CAGSQSSGVEAFF	TGTGCCGGCAGCCAATCTAGTGGGGTGGAAGCCTTCTTT
TRBD2	TRBV5-1	many	TRBJ2-7	CASSYSGRGYEQYF	TGCGCCAGCAGCTACAGCGGGAGGGGGTACGAGCAGTACTTC
TRBD1	TRBV7-8	few	TRBJ1-3	CASSPGTGGGNTIYF	TGTGCCAGCAGTCCCGGGACAGGGGGAGGAAACACCATATATTTT
TRBD2	TRBV5-1	many	TRBJ2-1	CASSLLRTSGDNEQFF	TGCGCCAGCAGCTTACTGAGGACTAGCGGGGACAATGAGCAGTTCTTC
-	TRBV5-5	many	TRBJ1-1	CASRPSGTKNTEAFF	TGTGCCAGCAGACCCTCCGGGACAAAGAACACTGAAGCTTTCTTT
-	TRBV7-2	many	TRBJ2-4	CASSLGPGLSDLAKNIQYF	TGTGCCAGCAGCTTAGGTCCTGGGTTGAGCGATCTAGCCAAAAACATTCAGTACTTC
TRBD1	TRBV28	many	TRBJ1-1	CASSSTVEQGMRTEAFF	TGTGCCAGCAGTTCAACCGTCGAACAGGGGATGCGCACTGAAGCTTTCTTT
TRBD2	TRBV7-9	-	TRBJ2-7	CASSFSPREREREYEQYF	TGTGCCAGCAGCTTTTCCCCCCGGGAGCGGGAGCGGGAATACGAGCAGTACTTC
TRBD1	TRBV11-2	many	TRBJ1-1	CASSLEGYRGRRVEAFF	TGTGCCAGCAGCTTAGAGGGGTACAGGGGGCGCAGGGTTGAAGCTTTCTTT
-	TRBV20-1	many	TRBJ2-1	CSAETSPSYNEQFF	TGCAGTGCGGAAACTAGTCCCTCCTACAATGAGCAGTTCTTC
TRBD1	TRBV7-6	-	TRBJ1-5	CASSLGTGFEQPQHF	TGTGCCAGCAGCTTAGGGACAGGGTTTGAACAGCCCCAGCATTTT
-	TRBV11-2	many	TRBJ2-7	CASSFEVTHEQYF	TGTGCCAGCAGCTTCGAGGTTACCCACGAGCAGTACTTC
-	TRBV19	many	TRBJ1-1	CASSTKMNTETFF	TGTGCCAGTAGTACCAAGATGAACACTGAAACTTTCTTT
-	TRBV6-5	many	TRBJ2-7	CASSYGGTLLYEQYF	TGTGCCAGCAGTTACGGGGGGACGCTGTTGTACGAGCAGTACTTC
-	TRBV27	many	TRBJ2-7	CASSLKGGLMYEQYF	TGTGCCAGCAGTTTAAAGGGGGGCCTGATGTACGAGCAGTACTTC
TRBD2	TRBV20-1	many	TRBJ2-7	CSGTAGGQGEQYF	TGCAGTGGAACGGCGGGAGGTCAAGGCGAGCAGTACTTC
TRBD2	TRBV5-6	few	TRBJ2-1	CASSKPGLAGDNEQFF	TGTGCCAGCAGCAAACCGGGACTAGCGGGAGACAATGAGCAGTTCTTC
TRBD2	TRBV7-3	many	TRBJ2-3	CASSLRAPGSGGAKDTQYF	TGTGCCAGCAGCTTAAGGGCCCCGGGTAGCGGGGGGGCCAAAGATACGCAGTATTTT
TRBD2	TRBV13	many	TRBJ2-7	CASSSLAGSSYEQYF	TGTGCCAGCAGCTCCCTAGCGGGCTCCTCCTACGAGCAGTACTTC
TRBD1	TRBV20-1	many	TRBJ1-2	CSARTGTGFGYTF	TGCAGTGCTAGAACTGGGACAGGGTTTGGCTACACCTTC
TRBD2	TRBV12-5	many	TRBJ2-5	CASGPSREEQETQYF	TGTGCTAGTGGTCCTTCGCGGGAGGAACAAGAGACCCAGTACTTC
TRBD1	TRBV10-3	many	TRBJ2-2	CAIGKQGIVRTGELFF	TGTGCCATCGGAAAACAGGGGATAGTTAGGACCGGGGAGCTGTTTTTT
TRBD2	TRBV9	few	TRBJ2-5	CASSAGLAGVETQYF	TGTGCCAGCAGCGCGGGACTAGCGGGAGTAGAGACCCAGTACTTC
TRBD1	TRBV29-1	many	TRBJ2-7	CSGGQGKDEQYF	TGCAGCGGGGGACAGGGTAAAGACGAGCAGTACTTC
-	TRBV30	-	TRBJ1-5	CAWSVPGFNQPQHF	TGTGCCTGGAGTGTACCAGGGTTCAATCAGCCCCAGCATTTT
TRBD1	TRBV9	many	TRBJ2-7	CASSVGQGGTYEQYF	TGTGCCAGCAGCGTAGGACAGGGGGGAACCTACGAGCAGTACTTC
-	TRBV7-9	many	TRBJ1-5	CASSLLDSNQPQHF	TGTGCCAGCAGCTTATTGGACTCCAACCAGCCCCAGCATTTT